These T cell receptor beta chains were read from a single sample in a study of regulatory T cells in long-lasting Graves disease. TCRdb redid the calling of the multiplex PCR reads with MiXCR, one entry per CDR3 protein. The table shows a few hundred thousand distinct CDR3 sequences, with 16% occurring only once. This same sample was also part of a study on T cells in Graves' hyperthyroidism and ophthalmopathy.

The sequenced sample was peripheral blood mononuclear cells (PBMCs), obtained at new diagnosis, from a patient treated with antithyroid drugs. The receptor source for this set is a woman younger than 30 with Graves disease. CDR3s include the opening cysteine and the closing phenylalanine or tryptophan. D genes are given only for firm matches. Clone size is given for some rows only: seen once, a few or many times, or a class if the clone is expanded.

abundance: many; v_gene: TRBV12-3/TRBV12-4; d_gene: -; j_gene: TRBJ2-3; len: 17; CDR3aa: CASSRRSLSGSTDTQYF; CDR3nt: TGTGCCAGCAGTAGGCGATCTCTAAGCGGCAGCACAGATACGCAGTATTTT
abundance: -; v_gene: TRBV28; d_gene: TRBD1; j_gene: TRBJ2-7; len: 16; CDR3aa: CASRGPGQGSAYEQYF; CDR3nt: TGTGCCAGCAGGGGCCCGGGACAGGGGAGCGCCTACGAGCAGTACTTC
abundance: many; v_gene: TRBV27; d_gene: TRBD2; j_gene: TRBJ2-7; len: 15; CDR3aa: CASSLGLAGIYEQYF; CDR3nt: TGTGCCAGCAGTTTGGGACTAGCGGGAATCTACGAGCAGTACTTC
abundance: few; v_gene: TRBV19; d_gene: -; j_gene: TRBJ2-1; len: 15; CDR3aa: CASTPRDRVQGGFFF; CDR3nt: TGTGCCAGTACCCCCCGTGACAGGGTACAAGGGGGGTTTTTCTTC
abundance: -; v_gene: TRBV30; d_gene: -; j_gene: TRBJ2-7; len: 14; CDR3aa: CAWSPGHQLYEQYF; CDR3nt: TGTGCCTGGAGTCCGGGACATCAATTATACGAGCAGTACTTC
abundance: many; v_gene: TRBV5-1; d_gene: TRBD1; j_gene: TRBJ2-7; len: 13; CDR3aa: CASSFGTGYEQYF; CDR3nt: TGCGCCAGCAGCTTCGGGACAGGCTACGAGCAGTACTTC
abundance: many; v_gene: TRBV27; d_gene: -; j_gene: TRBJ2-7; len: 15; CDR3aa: CASSFVLAHRGEQYF; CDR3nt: TGTGCCAGCAGTTTTGTACTAGCTCACCGGGGGGAGCAGTACTTC
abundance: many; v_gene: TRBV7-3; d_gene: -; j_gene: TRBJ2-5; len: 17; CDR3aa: CASSLMPWDANQETQYF; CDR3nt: TGTGCCAGCAGCTTAATGCCTTGGGACGCCAACCAAGAGACCCAGTACTTC
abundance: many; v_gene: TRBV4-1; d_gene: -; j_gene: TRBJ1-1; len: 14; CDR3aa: CASSPKTVNTEAFF; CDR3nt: TGCGCCAGCAGCCCGAAGACAGTGAACACTGAAGCTTTCTTT
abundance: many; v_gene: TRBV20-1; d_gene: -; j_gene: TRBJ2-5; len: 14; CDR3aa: CSARGADIKETQYF; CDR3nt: TGCAGTGCTAGAGGAGCGGACATAAAAGAGACCCAGTACTTC
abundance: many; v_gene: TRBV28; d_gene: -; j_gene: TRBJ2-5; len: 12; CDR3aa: CASTQVGETQYF; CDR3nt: TGTGCCAGCACGCAGGTCGGAGAGACCCAGTACTTC
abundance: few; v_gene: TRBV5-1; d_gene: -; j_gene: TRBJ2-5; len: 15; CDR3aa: CASSSLRRGQETQYF; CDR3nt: TGCGCCAGCAGCTCTCTGCGGAGGGGCCAAGAGACCCAGTACTTC
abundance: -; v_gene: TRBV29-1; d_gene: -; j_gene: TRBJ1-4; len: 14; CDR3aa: CSVEVQGPNEKLFF; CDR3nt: TGCAGCGTTGAAGTACAGGGACCTAATGAAAAACTGTTTTTT
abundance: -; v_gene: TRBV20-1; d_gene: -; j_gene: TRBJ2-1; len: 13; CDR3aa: CSANSREFNEQFF; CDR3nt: TGCAGTGCTAACTCCCGGGAGTTCAATGAGCAGTTCTTC
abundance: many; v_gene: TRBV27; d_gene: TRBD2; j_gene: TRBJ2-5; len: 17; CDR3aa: CASSFRKTSGSQETQYF; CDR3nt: TGTGCCAGCAGTTTCAGAAAAACTAGCGGGTCCCAAGAGACCCAGTACTTC
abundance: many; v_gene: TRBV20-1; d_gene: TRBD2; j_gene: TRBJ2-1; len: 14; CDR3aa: CSARTSGGYNEQFF; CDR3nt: TGCAGTGCTCGGACTAGCGGGGGGTACAATGAGCAGTTCTTC
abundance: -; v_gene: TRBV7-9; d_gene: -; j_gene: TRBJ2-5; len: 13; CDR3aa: CASGRITQGTQYF; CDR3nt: TGTGCCAGCGGACGTATCACCCAGGGGACCCAGTACTTC
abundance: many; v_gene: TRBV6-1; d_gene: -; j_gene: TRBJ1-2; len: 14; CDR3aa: CASSGLDGMGGYTF; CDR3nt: TGTGCCAGCAGTGGATTGGACGGGATGGGTGGCTACACCTTC
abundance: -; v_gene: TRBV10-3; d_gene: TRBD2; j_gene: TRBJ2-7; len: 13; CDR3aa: CAISLAGNYEQYF; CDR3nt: TGTGCCATCAGTCTAGCGGGGAACTACGAGCAGTACTTC
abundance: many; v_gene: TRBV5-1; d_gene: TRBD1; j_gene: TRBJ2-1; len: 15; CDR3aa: CASSLAGQGKNEQFF; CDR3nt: TGCGCCAGCAGCTTGGCGGGACAGGGCAAAAATGAGCAGTTCTTC
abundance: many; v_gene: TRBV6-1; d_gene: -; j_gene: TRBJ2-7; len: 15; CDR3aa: CASKVSGTGVYEQYF; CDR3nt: TGTGCCAGCAAGGTTAGCGGGACAGGAGTATACGAGCAGTACTTC
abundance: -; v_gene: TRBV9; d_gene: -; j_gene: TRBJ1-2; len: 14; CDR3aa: CASSVGLDNYGYTF; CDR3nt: TGTGCCAGCAGCGTAGGTCTGGATAACTATGGCTACACCTTC
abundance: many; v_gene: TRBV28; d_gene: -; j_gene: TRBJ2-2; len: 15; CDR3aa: CASSLPGANTGELFF; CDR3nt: TGTGCCAGCAGTTTGCCTGGGGCGAACACCGGGGAGCTGTTTTTT
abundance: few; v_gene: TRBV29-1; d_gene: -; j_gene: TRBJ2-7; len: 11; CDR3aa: CSVESGFEQYF; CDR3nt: TGCAGCGTTGAATCAGGGTTTGAGCAGTACTTC
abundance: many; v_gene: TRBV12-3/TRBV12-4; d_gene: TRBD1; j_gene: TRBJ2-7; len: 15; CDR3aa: CASSLGGQGIDEQYF; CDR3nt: TGTGCCAGCAGTTTGGGTGGACAGGGTATCGACGAGCAGTACTTC
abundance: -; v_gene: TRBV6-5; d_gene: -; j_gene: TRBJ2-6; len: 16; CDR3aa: CASSYGRASGANVLTF; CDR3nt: TGTGCCAGCAGTTACGGCAGGGCCTCTGGGGCCAACGTCCTGACTTTC
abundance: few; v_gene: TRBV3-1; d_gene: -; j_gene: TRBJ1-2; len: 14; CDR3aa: CASSLGLSAYGYTF; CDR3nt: TGTGCCAGCAGCCTGGGACTTAGTGCTTATGGCTACACCTTC
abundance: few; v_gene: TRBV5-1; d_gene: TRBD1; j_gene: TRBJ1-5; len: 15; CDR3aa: CATGGGADSNQPQHF; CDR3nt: TGCGCCACAGGGGGGGGCGCCGATAGCAATCAGCCCCAGCATTTT